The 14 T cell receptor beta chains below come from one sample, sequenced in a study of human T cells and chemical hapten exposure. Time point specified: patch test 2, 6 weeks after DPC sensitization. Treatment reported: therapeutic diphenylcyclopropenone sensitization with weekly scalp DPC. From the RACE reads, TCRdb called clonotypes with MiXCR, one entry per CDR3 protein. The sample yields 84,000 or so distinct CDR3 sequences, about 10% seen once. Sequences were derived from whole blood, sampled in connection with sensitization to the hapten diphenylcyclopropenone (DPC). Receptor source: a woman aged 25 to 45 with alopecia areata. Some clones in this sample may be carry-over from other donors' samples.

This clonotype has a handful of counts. The DNA for the CDR3 is TGTGCCAGCAGTTCCTCCTGGACAGGGGGGTGGAAGGAGCAGTTCTTC. It translates to CASSSSWTGGWKEQFF. The V call is TRBV6-5, the J call TRBJ2-1; 10 positions match TRBD1. The length of the CDR3 is 16 residues. V lost 4 bases to trimming and J lost 10 bases; unmatched junction nucleotides: 13. Germline lookup yields CDR1 MNHEY and CDR2 SVGAGI.

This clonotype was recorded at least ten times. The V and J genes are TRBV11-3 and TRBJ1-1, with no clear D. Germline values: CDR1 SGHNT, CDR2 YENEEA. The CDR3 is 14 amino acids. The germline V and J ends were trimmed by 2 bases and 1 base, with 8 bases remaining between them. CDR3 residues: CASSLQYGNTEAFF. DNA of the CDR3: TGTGCCAGCAGCTTACAGTACGGGAACACTGAAGCTTTCTTT.

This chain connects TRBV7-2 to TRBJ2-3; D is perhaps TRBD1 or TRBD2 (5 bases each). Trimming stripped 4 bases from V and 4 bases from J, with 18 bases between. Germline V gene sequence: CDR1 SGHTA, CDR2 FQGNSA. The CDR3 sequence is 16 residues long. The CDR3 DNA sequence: TGTGCCAGCAGCTCTGCCAGAGGGGCCCTCGCAGATACGCAGTATTTT. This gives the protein CASSSARGALADTQYF.

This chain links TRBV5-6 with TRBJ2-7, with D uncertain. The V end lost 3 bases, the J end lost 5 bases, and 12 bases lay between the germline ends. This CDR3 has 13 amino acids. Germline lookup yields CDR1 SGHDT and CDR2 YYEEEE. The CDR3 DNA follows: TGTGCCAGCAGCTCCCTGTCCGTTGACGAGCAGTACTTC. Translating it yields CASSSLSVDEQYF.

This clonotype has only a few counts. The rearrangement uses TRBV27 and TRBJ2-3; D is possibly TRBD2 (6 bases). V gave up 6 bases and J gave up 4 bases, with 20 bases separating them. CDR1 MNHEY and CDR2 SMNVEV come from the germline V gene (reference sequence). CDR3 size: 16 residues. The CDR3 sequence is CASSLSTRRGSDTQYF. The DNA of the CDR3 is TGTGCCAGCAGCCTGAGTACCCGGCGGGGTTCAGATACGCAGTATTTT.

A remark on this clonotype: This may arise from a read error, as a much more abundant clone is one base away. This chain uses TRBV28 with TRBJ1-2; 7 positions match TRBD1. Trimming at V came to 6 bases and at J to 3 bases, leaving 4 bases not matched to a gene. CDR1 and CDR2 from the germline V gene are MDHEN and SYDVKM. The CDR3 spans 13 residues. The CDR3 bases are TGTGCCAGCAGGAGAACAGGGGACTATGGCTACACCTTC. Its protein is CASRRTGDYGYTF.

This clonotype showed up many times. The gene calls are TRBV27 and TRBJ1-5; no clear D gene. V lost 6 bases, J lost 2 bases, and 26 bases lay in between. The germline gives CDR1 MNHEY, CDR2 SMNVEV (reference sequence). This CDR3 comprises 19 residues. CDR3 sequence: CASSRPALTAREGNQPQHF. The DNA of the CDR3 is TGTGCCAGCAGCAGACCCGCCTTAACAGCGCGCGAGGGCAATCAGCCCCAGCATTTT.

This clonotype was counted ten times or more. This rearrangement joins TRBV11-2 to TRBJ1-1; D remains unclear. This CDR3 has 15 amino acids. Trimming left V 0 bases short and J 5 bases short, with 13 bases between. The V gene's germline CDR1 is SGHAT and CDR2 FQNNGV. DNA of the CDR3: TGTGCCAGCAGCTTAGAAGGATTGGGGAGAACTGAAGCTTTCTTT. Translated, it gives CASSLEGLGRTEAFF.

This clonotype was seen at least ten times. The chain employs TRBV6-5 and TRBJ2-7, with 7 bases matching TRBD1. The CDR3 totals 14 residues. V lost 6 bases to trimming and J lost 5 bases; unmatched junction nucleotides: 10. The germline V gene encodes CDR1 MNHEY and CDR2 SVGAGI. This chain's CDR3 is CASSPDRVVNEQYF. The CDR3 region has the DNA TGTGCCAGCAGCCCCGACAGGGTAGTCAACGAGCAGTACTTC.

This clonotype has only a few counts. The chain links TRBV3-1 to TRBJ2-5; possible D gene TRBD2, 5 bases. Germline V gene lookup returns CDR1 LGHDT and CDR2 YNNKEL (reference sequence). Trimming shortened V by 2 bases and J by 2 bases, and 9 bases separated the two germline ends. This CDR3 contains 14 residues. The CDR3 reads CASSQNRGQETQYF. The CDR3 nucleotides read TGTGCCAGCAGCCAAAACCGGGGACAAGAGACCCAGTACTTC.

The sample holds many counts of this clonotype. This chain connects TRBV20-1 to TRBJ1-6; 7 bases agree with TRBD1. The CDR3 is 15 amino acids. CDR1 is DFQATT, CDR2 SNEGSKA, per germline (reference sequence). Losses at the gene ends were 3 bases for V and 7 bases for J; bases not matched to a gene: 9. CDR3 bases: TGCAGTGCTAGCGTAAATGGACAGGTGAATTCACCCCTCCACTTT. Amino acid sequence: CSASVNGQVNSPLHF.

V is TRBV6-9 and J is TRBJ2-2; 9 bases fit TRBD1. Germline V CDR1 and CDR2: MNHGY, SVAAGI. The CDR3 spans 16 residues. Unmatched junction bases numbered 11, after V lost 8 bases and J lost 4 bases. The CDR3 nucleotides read TGTGCCAGCCCTCCGGGACAGGGAAGTAGCACCGGGGAGCTGTTTTTT. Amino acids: CASPPGQGSSTGELFF.

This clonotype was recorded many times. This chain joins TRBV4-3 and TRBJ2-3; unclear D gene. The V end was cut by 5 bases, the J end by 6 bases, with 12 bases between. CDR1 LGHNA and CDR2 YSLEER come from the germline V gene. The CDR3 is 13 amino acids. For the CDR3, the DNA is TGCGCCAGCAGCGCTAGAGGAGCTGATACGCAGTATTTT. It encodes CASSARGADTQYF.

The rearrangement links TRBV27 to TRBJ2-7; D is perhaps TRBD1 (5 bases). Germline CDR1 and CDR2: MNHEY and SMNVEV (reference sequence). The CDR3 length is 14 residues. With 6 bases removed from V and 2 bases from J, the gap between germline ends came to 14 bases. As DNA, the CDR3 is TGTGCCAGCAGCCCAAGGGGAAACACCTACGAGCAGTACTTC. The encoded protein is CASSPRGNTYEQYF.